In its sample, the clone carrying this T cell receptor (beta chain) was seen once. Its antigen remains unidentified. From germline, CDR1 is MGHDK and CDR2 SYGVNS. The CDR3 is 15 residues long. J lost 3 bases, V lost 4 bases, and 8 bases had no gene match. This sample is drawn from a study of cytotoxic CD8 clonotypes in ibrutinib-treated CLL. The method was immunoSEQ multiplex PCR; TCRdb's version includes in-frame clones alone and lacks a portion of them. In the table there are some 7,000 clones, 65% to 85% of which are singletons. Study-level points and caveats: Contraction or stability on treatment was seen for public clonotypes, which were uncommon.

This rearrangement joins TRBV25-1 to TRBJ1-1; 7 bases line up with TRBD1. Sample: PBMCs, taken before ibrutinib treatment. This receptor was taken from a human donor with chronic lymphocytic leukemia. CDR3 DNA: TGTGCCAGCAGTGCACCAGGGGGTGGGTACACTGAAGCTTTCTTT. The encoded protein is CASSAPGGGYTEAFF. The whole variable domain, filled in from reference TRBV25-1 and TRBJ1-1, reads EADIYQTPRYLVIGTGKKITLECSQTMGHDKMYWYQQDPGMELHLIHYSYGVNSTEKGDLSSESTVSRIRTEHFPLTLESARPSHTSQYLCASSAPGGGYTEAFFGQGTRLTVV.